A selection of T cell receptor beta chains follows, all from one sample in a study of CD8 T cells in Susac syndrome. Each CDR3 protein is one row after TCRdb ran MiXCR on the immunoSEQ multiplex PCR reads. Of under 85,000 distinct CDR3 sequences in the sample, approximately 93% were seen once. Sequencing was done on a sample of CD8+ T cells from PBMCs. The origin of the receptors is a human donor with Susac syndrome. Each CDR3 is given with its conserved first and last residue. The D gene is left open where the match is weak. Clone size is not always given. Where it is, it says once, few, many or a class for expanded clones.

V gene,J gene,clone size,D gene,CDR3 protein,CDR3 DNA
TRBV4-3,TRBJ2-1,-,-,CASSQEFGKRSYNEQFF,TGCGCCAGCAGCCAAGAATTTGGGAAGAGGTCCTACAATGAGCAGTTCTTC
TRBV4-2,TRBJ2-3,-,-,CASSQVTGQDTQYF,TGTGCCAGCAGCCAAGTAACAGGGCAGGATACGCAGTATTTT
TRBV2,TRBJ2-1,-,-,CASSVFTIEQFF,TGTGCCAGCAGTGTATTTACTATTGAGCAGTTCTTC
TRBV7-9,TRBJ1-2,-,-,CASTLLDYGYTF,TGTGCCAGCACCCTCCTAGACTATGGCTACACCTTC
TRBV18,TRBJ2-6,-,-,CASSSGYSGANVLTF,TGTGCCAGCTCGTCAGGGTACTCTGGGGCCAACGTCCTGACTTTC
TRBV6-5,TRBJ2-1,-,-,CASSSKGQGSYNEQFF,TGTGCCAGCAGTTCTAAGGGGCAGGGTTCCTACAATGAGCAGTTCTTC
TRBV3-1,TRBJ2-7,-,TRBD2,CASSPAGGVYEQYF,TGTGCCAGCAGCCCAGCGGGAGGGGTCTACGAGCAGTACTTC
TRBV7-3,TRBJ2-5,-,TRBD2,CASSPGTTRQETQYF,TGTGCCAGCAGCCCAGGGACTACCAGGCAAGAGACCCAGTACTTC
TRBV7-9,TRBJ1-3,-,-,CASTMLRSSGNTIYF,TGTGCCAGCACCATGCTTAGGAGCTCTGGAAACACCATATATTTT
TRBV14,TRBJ1-2,few,-,CASSQDRGDGYTF,TGTGCCAGCAGCCAAGACAGGGGAGACGGCTACACCTTC
TRBV7-2,TRBJ2-2,-,TRBD2,CASSPRGGATGELFF,TGTGCCAGCAGCCCACGGGGAGGGGCCACCGGGGAGCTGTTTTTT
TRBV11-2,TRBJ2-2,-,-,CASSPSPQLNTGELFF,TGTGCCAGCAGCCCTAGTCCCCAGCTGAACACCGGGGAGCTGTTTTTT
TRBV7-6,TRBJ2-7,-,TRBD1,CASSSTQGARQYF,TGTGCCAGCAGCTCAACACAGGGGGCGCGGCAGTACTTC
TRBV7-9,TRBJ2-3,-,-,CASSQRGIGTDTQYF,TGTGCCAGCAGCCAGAGGGGGATTGGGACAGATACGCAGTATTTT
TRBV19,TRBJ2-3,-,TRBD2,CASSRLAGGLDTQYF,TGTGCCAGTAGTAGATTAGCGGGGGGGCTTGATACGCAGTATTTT
TRBV7-3,TRBJ2-5,-,-,CASSSTGGGGETQYF,TGTGCCAGCAGCTCCACAGGGGGCGGGGGGGAGACCCAGTACTTC
TRBV4-2,TRBJ1-2,-,TRBD1,CASSSRTGSNYGYTF,TGTGCCAGCAGCTCGCGGACAGGTTCCAACTATGGCTACACCTTC
TRBV5-4,TRBJ2-1,once,TRBD2,CASSLVVAGGEQFF,TGTGCCAGCAGCTTGGTAGTAGCGGGAGGTGAGCAGTTCTTC
TRBV4-1,TRBJ2-3,-,TRBD2,CASSQVPRAGADTQYF,TGCGCCAGCAGCCAAGTCCCGCGAGCGGGGGCAGATACGCAGTATTTT
TRBV24-1,TRBJ1-2,-,-,CATSNRDYGYTF,TGTGCCACCAGTAACAGGGACTATGGCTACACCTTC
TRBV6-5,TRBJ2-2,once,-,CASSSRNTGELFF,TGTGCCAGCAGTTCCCGGAACACCGGGGAGCTGTTTTTT
TRBV7-2,TRBJ2-3,-,TRBD1,CASRSTGGTDTQYF,TGTGCCAGCAGAAGTACAGGGGGCACAGATACGCAGTATTTT
TRBV4-3,TRBJ1-2,-,-,CASSQDQGQDYGYTF,TGCGCCAGCAGCCAAGATCAGGGCCAGGACTATGGCTACACCTTC
TRBV7-9,TRBJ2-2,-,TRBD2,CASSSPPLAGRANTGELFF,TGTGCCAGCAGCTCTCCGCCACTAGCGGGGCGCGCGAACACCGGGGAGCTGTTTTTT